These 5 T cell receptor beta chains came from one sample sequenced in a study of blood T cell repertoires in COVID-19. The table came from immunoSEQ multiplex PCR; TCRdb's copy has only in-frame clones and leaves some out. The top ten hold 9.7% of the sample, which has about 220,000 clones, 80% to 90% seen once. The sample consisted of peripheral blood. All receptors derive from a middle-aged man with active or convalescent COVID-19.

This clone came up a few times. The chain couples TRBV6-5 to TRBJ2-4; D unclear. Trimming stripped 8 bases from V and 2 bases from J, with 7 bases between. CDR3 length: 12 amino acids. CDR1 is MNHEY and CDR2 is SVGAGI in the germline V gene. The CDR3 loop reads CASGRTKNIQYF. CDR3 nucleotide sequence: TGTGCCAGCGGGCGTACCAAAAACATTCAGTACTTC.

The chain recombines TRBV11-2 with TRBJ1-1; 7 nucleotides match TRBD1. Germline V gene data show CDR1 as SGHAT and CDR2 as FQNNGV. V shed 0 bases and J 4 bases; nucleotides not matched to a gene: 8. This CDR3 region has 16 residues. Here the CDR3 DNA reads TGTGCCAGCAGCTTAGAGGGACCTTCAGGGGGCACTGAAGCTTTCTTT. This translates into CASSLEGPSGGTEAFF.

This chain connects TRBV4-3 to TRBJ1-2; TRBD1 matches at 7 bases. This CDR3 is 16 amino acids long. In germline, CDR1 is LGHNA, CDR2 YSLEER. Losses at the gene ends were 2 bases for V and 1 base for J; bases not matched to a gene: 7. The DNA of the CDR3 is TGCGCCAGCAGCCAATACAGGGGAACGGGTAACTATGGCTACACCTTC. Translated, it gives CASSQYRGTGNYGYTF.

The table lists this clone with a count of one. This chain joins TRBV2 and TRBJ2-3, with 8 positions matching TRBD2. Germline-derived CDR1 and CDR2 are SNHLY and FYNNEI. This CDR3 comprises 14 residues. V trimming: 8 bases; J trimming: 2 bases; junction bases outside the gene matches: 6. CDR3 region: CASRTSPYTDTQYF. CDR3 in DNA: TGTGCCAGCCGGACTAGCCCCTACACAGATACGCAGTATTTT.

CDR3 DNA sequence: TGTGCCAGCAGCCTAACGGGAGTCCTGGGCGAGCAGTACGTC. It codes for CASSLTGVLGEQYV. The chain joins TRBV6-5 to TRBJ2-7, with a weak D call TRBD2 (6 bases). Germline V lookup: CDR1 MNHEY, CDR2 SVGAGI. The CDR3 extends over 14 amino acids. V lost 6 bases to trimming and J lost 6 bases, with 18 bases between them.